The rows below give T cell receptor beta chains drawn from one sample of a study of shared clonotypes between healthy human individuals. Method: immunoSEQ multiplex PCR; TCRdb's copy keeps in-frame clones and lacks some. This sample has 1.5 million to 2.5 million clones; about 95% occur once, and the top ten carry less than 1.5%. The sample was naive CD8+ T cells sorted from blood. The receptors derive from a man between 18 and 35 years old in good health. The CDR3 runs from the conserved cysteine through the conserved F or W. Fields, in order: V gene, J gene, clone size, D gene, CDR3 DNA, CDR3 protein. A D gene is named only where the DNA matches it firmly. Clone size, where shown, is once, few, many, or a class for clones that have expanded.

>TRBV27|TRBJ2-5|NA|NA
TGTGCCAGCAGTTTTGGAGTGGGGGAGACCCAGTACTTC
CASSFGVGETQYF
>TRBV7-8|TRBJ1-5|NA|TRBD1
TGTGCCAGCAGCTTGGCCGGGACAGCACATAAAAATCAGCCCCAGCATTTT
CASSLAGTAHKNQPQHF
>TRBV18|TRBJ2-1|NA|TRBD2
TGTGCCAGCTCACCCAGCGGGGGCCGGGGGAATGAGCAGTTCTTC
CASSPSGGRGNEQFF
>TRBV15|TRBJ2-3|NA|TRBD2
TGTGCCACCGACCCGAGCGGGAGTGCAGATACGCAGTATTTT
CATDPSGSADTQYF
>TRBV11-2|TRBJ2-5|NA|NA
TGTGCCAGCAGCTTCGATTCGACAGGCAAGGACCAAGAGACCCAGTACTTC
CASSFDSTGKDQETQYF
>TRBV6-6|TRBJ2-3|NA|NA
TGTGCCAGCAGTTGGGGGGCCTATCCTCGCACAGATACGCAGTATTTT
CASSWGAYPRTDTQYF
>TRBV9|TRBJ1-2|NA|NA
TGTGCCAGCAGCTCAGGACGGGAAAGGGATGGCTACACCTTC
CASSSGRERDGYTF
>TRBV9|TRBJ1-2|few|NA
TGTGCCAGCAGCGTAGCCAGGGAGGACTATGGCTACACCTTC
CASSVAREDYGYTF
>TRBV4-3|TRBJ2-7|NA|TRBD2
TGCGCCAGCAGCCAAGGCCCTGGACTAGCGGGAGCCGAGCAGTACTTC
CASSQGPGLAGAEQYF
>TRBV7-9|TRBJ2-3|NA|TRBD2
TGTGCCAGCAGCTTAATATCCAGCGGGGCTAGCACAGATACGCAGTATTTT
CASSLISSGASTDTQYF
>TRBV5-6|TRBJ1-1|NA|NA
TGTGCCAGCAGCTTGGCATGGGGTGAAACTGAAGCTTTCTTT
CASSLAWGETEAFF
>TRBV9|TRBJ2-7|NA|NA
TGTGCCAGCAGCGGAACTAGCTCACCCTACGAGCAGTACTTC
CASSGTSSPYEQYF
>TRBV4-1|TRBJ1-1|once|NA
TGCGCCAGCAGCCAAGTGTCCCCGGGGACTGAAGCTTTCTTT
CASSQVSPGTEAFF
>TRBV4-3|TRBJ2-1|NA|TRBD2
TGCGCCAGCAGTCCCCTAGCGGGATTCTCCTACAATGAGCAGTTCTTC
CASSPLAGFSYNEQFF
>TRBV6-1|TRBJ2-5|NA|NA
TGTGCCAGCAGTGAGGGGGGAAGTGAGACCCAGTACTTC
CASSEGGSETQYF
>TRBV29-1|TRBJ2-7|NA|NA
TGCAGCGTCGCGGGACCGGTCTCCTACGAGCAGTACTTC
CSVAGPVSYEQYF
>TRBV6-5|TRBJ2-2|NA|TRBD1
TGTGCCAGCAGTTATGGGACAGACACCGGGGAGCTGTTTTTT
CASSYGTDTGELFF
>TRBV7-9|TRBJ2-7|NA|NA
TGTGCCAGCGGGACGTCCACCTCGGACGAGCAATACTTC
CASGTSTSDEQYF
>TRBV6-6|TRBJ2-3|NA|NA
TGTGCCAGCAGTTACCTATCCTCCACAGATACGCAGTATTTT
CASSYLSSTDTQYF
>TRBV7-9|TRBJ2-5|NA|NA
TGTGCCAGCAGCTTAACTAGCTTCCCCCAAGAGACCCAGTACTTC
CASSLTSFPQETQYF
>TRBV4-3|TRBJ1-3|once|TRBD1
TGCGCCAGCAGCCAAGATGGGGAAGGACAGGGTGTTACTGGAAACACCATATATTTT
CASSQDGEGQGVTGNTIYF
>TRBV7-9|TRBJ2-1|NA|TRBD2
TGTGCCAGCAGCAAGCTAGCGGGAGAGTACAATGAGCAGTTCTTC
CASSKLAGEYNEQFF
>TRBV10-1|TRBJ2-2|NA|NA
TGCGCCAGCAGGGAAGGATTCACCGGGGAGCTGTTTTTT
CASREGFTGELFF
>TRBV12-5|TRBJ2-3|NA|TRBD1
TGTGCTAGTGGTCCCGGGACAGGGCCAATGCGGGATACGCAGTATTTT
CASGPGTGPMRDTQYF
>TRBV9|TRBJ2-3|NA|TRBD2
TGTGCCAGCAGCCCCCGCACTAGCGGGGCCACTAGCACAGATACGCAGTATTTT
CASSPRTSGATSTDTQYF
>TRBV19|TRBJ1-4|NA|TRBD1
TGTGCCAGTAGCTCACGCGGGACAGCTAATGAAAAACTGTTTTTT
CASSSRGTANEKLFF
>TRBV10-1|TRBJ1-4|NA|TRBD1
TGCGCCAGCAGTGGTTACAGGGGGGAAAAACTGTTTTTT
CASSGYRGEKLFF
>TRBV27|TRBJ1-1|NA|NA
TGTGCCAGTAGTTTATTGGGGCCTCGGAGCACTGAAGCTTTCTTT
CASSLLGPRSTEAFF
>TRBV6-1|TRBJ1-3|NA|NA
TGTGCCAGCAGTGTAACGGGGAGCTCTGGAAACACCATATATTTT
CASSVTGSSGNTIYF
>TRBV7-6|TRBJ1-2|NA|TRBD1
TGTGCCAGCAGCCCACAGACAGGGCTCTATGGCTACACCTTC
CASSPQTGLYGYTF
>TRBV4-1|TRBJ2-1|NA|TRBD2
TGCGCCAGCAGCCCGGGCGGGGGTCATGGTTATAATGAGCAGTTCTTC
CASSPGGGHGYNEQFF